This T cell receptor (beta chain) emerged from a study of response to subunit inactivated influenza vaccine. General observations from the study: The authors proposed limited new T cell recruitment per seasonal influenza vaccination.

TCRdb reprocessed the RT-PCR reads via MiXCR and lists one record per CDR3 protein. The sample records roughly 700,000 distinct CDR3 sequences, approximately 13% being singletons. This clonotype appeared a few times. Its cognate antigen is unknown. The material was PBMCs from blood, obtained 14 to 15 days before vaccination. This receptor was taken from a middle-aged man who received an inactivated influenza vaccine.

CDR3: CASSQVYDSRQPQHF. The CDR3 DNA sequence: TGCGCCAGCAGCCAAGTTTACGATTCGCGGCAGCCCCAGCATTTT. The rearrangement joins TRBV4-1 to TRBJ1-5; D gene uncertain. Germline-derived CDR1 and CDR2 are MGHRA and YSYEKL. The V gene lost 1 base and the J gene lost 7 bases, with 14 bases spanning the gap. This CDR3 comprises 15 residues.